Listed below are T cell receptor beta chains from one sample, sequenced in a study of shared clonotypes between healthy human individuals. Assay: immunoSEQ multiplex PCR; the TCRdb copy retains only in-frame clones and omits some. The sample contains roughly 1 million clones, under 80% of which appear only once. Source material: memory CD4+ T cells sorted from blood. All receptors come from a man between 18 and 35 years old in good health. The CDR3 runs from the conserved cysteine through the conserved F or W. Each record gives: J gene, D gene, V gene, clone size, CDR3 DNA, CDR3 protein. D genes are given only for firm matches. Rows give clone size only sometimes, using once, few, many, or a class for an expanded clone.

J: TRBJ1-5
D: NA
V: TRBV2
size: few
DNA: TGTGCCAGCAGATGGACAGAGAATAGCAATCAGCCCCAGCATTTT
CDR3: CASRWTENSNQPQHF

J: TRBJ1-2
D: NA
V: TRBV9
size: few
DNA: TGTGCCAGCAGCGTAGCGGTGGGTAACTATGGCTACACCTTC
CDR3: CASSVAVGNYGYTF

J: TRBJ1-4
D: NA
V: TRBV4-2
size: once
DNA: TGTGCCAGCAGCCCCGGGCCCTCAGGGTGGGCGGCTAATGAAAAACTGTTTTTT
CDR3: CASSPGPSGWAANEKLFF

J: TRBJ1-1
D: NA
V: TRBV10-3
size: few
DNA: TGTGCCATCAGTGAGTCGAATGGGCCTGAAGCTTTCTTT
CDR3: CAISESNGPEAFF

J: TRBJ1-3
D: NA
V: TRBV6-5
size: NA
DNA: TGTGCCAGCAGTCCCGCGGGGTTTGGGGGAAACACCATATATTTT
CDR3: CASSPAGFGGNTIYF

J: TRBJ2-7
D: TRBD2
V: TRBV5-1
size: few
DNA: TGCGCCAGCAGCTTTCTACTTATTTGGGGAGGGGACGAGCAGTACTTC
CDR3: CASSFLLIWGGDEQYF

J: TRBJ1-2
D: TRBD1
V: TRBV6-1
size: once
DNA: TGTGCCAGCTCAGCAGGGACAGAGTATGGCTACACCTTC
CDR3: CASSAGTEYGYTF

J: TRBJ2-2
D: NA
V: TRBV7-8
size: NA
DNA: TGTGCCAGCAGCCAAGACAGAGGCACCGGGGAGCTGTTTTTT
CDR3: CASSQDRGTGELFF

J: TRBJ2-5
D: TRBD2
V: TRBV2
size: NA
DNA: TGTGCCAGCAGTGAAGTTGCGGGAGGGTGGGCGAAAGAGACCCAGTACTTC
CDR3: CASSEVAGGWAKETQYF

J: TRBJ1-1
D: NA
V: TRBV6-5
size: NA
DNA: TGTGCCAGCAGTTACCGCGGACAGAACACTGAAGCTTTCTTT
CDR3: CASSYRGQNTEAFF

J: TRBJ2-7
D: NA
V: TRBV28
size: few
DNA: TGTGCCAGCAGGGGTGAGTCACGGGGAGCGGGTCGCTCCTACGAGCAGTACTTC
CDR3: CASRGESRGAGRSYEQYF

J: TRBJ2-1
D: NA
V: TRBV18
size: NA
DNA: TGTGCCAGCTCACCGGGGACTCGACAACTTAATGAGCAGTTCTTC
CDR3: CASSPGTRQLNEQFF

J: TRBJ2-2
D: NA
V: TRBV14
size: NA
DNA: TGTGCCAGCAGCCCCCAGAGGAGGGCTAACACCGGGGAGCTGTTTTTT
CDR3: CASSPQRRANTGELFF

J: TRBJ2-7
D: NA
V: TRBV5-1
size: NA
DNA: TGCGCCAGCAGCCCATCGGCAGCTTCCTACGAGCAGTACTTC
CDR3: CASSPSAASYEQYF

J: TRBJ2-1
D: TRBD2
V: TRBV7-8
size: NA
DNA: TGTGCCAGCAGCGAGACTAGCGGGGTTGACAATGAGCAGTTCTTC
CDR3: CASSETSGVDNEQFF

J: TRBJ2-7
D: NA
V: TRBV5-3
size: few
DNA: TGTGCCAGAAGCGTACGACGGCCCTCCAGCTCCTACGAGCAGTACTTC
CDR3: CARSVRRPSSSYEQYF

J: TRBJ2-7
D: NA
V: TRBV4-3
size: many
DNA: TGCGCCAGCAGCCGGAGAGATAGAGAGCAGTACTTC
CDR3: CASSRRDREQYF

J: TRBJ2-7
D: NA
V: TRBV2
size: few
DNA: TGTGCCAGCAGCACGGACACCTACGAGCAGTACTTC
CDR3: CASSTDTYEQYF

J: TRBJ2-3
D: TRBD2
V: TRBV14
size: NA
DNA: TGTGCCAGCAGCCAATCTAGCGGGGTCGCAGATACGCAGTATTTT
CDR3: CASSQSSGVADTQYF

J: TRBJ2-7
D: TRBD1
V: TRBV6-6
size: NA
DNA: TGTGCCAGCAGTGAGCGCGACGGGACAGGGATCGAGCAGTACTTC
CDR3: CASSERDGTGIEQYF

J: TRBJ2-6
D: NA
V: TRBV5-4
size: NA
DNA: TGTGCCAGCAGCTTGGGCGAGGAGGGAAGCTCTGGGGCCAACGTCCTGACTTTC
CDR3: CASSLGEEGSSGANVLTF

J: TRBJ2-3
D: NA
V: TRBV14
size: few
DNA: TGTGCCAGCAGCCAACGGACAGTAACAGATACGCAGTATTTT
CDR3: CASSQRTVTDTQYF

J: TRBJ2-5
D: NA
V: TRBV5-1
size: NA
DNA: TGCGCCAGCAGCTCGGGACTCGGAGCGGAGACCCAGTACTTC
CDR3: CASSSGLGAETQYF

J: TRBJ2-4
D: NA
V: TRBV7-9
size: NA
DNA: TGTGCCAGCAGCCCTATGGGGTCAGACAAAAACATTCAGTACTTC
CDR3: CASSPMGSDKNIQYF

J: TRBJ1-4
D: NA
V: TRBV7-2
size: few
DNA: TGTGCCAGCAGCTTGGGGAGTCACAGGGAAAAACTGTTTTTT
CDR3: CASSLGSHREKLFF

J: TRBJ1-4
D: TRBD1
V: TRBV4-1
size: NA
DNA: TGCGCCAGCAGCCAACCAGGGGGGAGGAGGCGGGAAAAACTGTTTTTT
CDR3: CASSQPGGRRREKLFF

J: TRBJ2-1
D: NA
V: TRBV6-1
size: NA
DNA: TGTGCCAGCAGTGCGGGACTTCTATACAATGAGCAGTTCTTC
CDR3: CASSAGLLYNEQFF

J: TRBJ2-1
D: NA
V: TRBV5-1
size: NA
DNA: TGCGCCAGTTCACAACCCTCCTACAATGAGCAGTTCTTC
CDR3: CASSQPSYNEQFF

J: TRBJ2-3
D: NA
V: TRBV6-1
size: few
DNA: TGTGCCAGCAGTGAAGGAGATAATACGCAGTATTTT
CDR3: CASSEGDNTQYF

J: TRBJ2-6
D: NA
V: TRBV4-3
size: NA
DNA: TGCGCCAGCAGCCACCACAGGGAGAAGGGAGCAGGGGCCAACGTCCTGACTTTC
CDR3: CASSHHREKGAGANVLTF

J: TRBJ1-5
D: NA
V: TRBV18
size: NA
DNA: TGTGCCAGCTCACCACGGGAGGGACACTCTAGCAATCAGCCCCAGCATTTT
CDR3: CASSPREGHSSNQPQHF

J: TRBJ2-6
D: NA
V: TRBV29-1
size: once
DNA: TGCAGCGTTGGTATGAGTTCTGGGGCCAACGTCCTGACTTTC
CDR3: CSVGMSSGANVLTF

J: TRBJ2-7
D: TRBD2
V: TRBV18
size: once
DNA: TGTGCCAGCTCACCACAGCGGGGAACCTACGAGCAGTACTTC
CDR3: CASSPQRGTYEQYF

J: TRBJ2-6
D: NA
V: TRBV10-3
size: NA
DNA: TGTGCCATCAGCCCCCCGGGCGGGGCCAACGTCCTGACTTTC
CDR3: CAISPPGGANVLTF

J: TRBJ2-5
D: NA
V: TRBV20-1
size: few
DNA: TGCAGTGCCCTTCGCTTGGGAACCCAGTACTTC
CDR3: CSALRLGTQYF

J: TRBJ2-1
D: TRBD2
V: TRBV7-2
size: NA
DNA: TGTGCCAGCAGCTCGAGAACTAGCGCCGGGGATGAGCAGTTCTTC
CDR3: CASSSRTSAGDEQFF

J: TRBJ2-7
D: TRBD1
V: TRBV5-1
size: NA
DNA: TGCGCCAGCAGCTTTCGGACAGGCCTGAGCTCCTACGAGCAGTACTTC
CDR3: CASSFRTGLSSYEQYF

J: TRBJ2-4
D: NA
V: TRBV10-1
size: NA
DNA: TGCGCCAGCAGTGACGGGGGAACCAAAAACATTCAGTACTTC
CDR3: CASSDGGTKNIQYF

J: TRBJ1-2
D: TRBD1
V: TRBV5-1
size: once
DNA: TGCGCCAGCAGCCGACAGGGCGTAGATGGCTACACCTTC
CDR3: CASSRQGVDGYTF

J: TRBJ1-1
D: NA
V: TRBV27
size: NA
DNA: TGTGCCAGCAGTTTAGCGAGTAGCACTGAAGCTTTCTTT
CDR3: CASSLASSTEAFF

J: TRBJ2-6
D: TRBD1
V: TRBV2
size: NA
DNA: TGTGCCAGCAGTGGGGGACAGGGTGTACCTGGGGCCAACGTCCTGACTTTC
CDR3: CASSGGQGVPGANVLTF

J: TRBJ1-5
D: NA
V: TRBV30
size: NA
DNA: TGTGCCTGGAGTTCCTCAGGGCAGCTCAATCAGCCCCAGCATTTT
CDR3: CAWSSSGQLNQPQHF

J: TRBJ2-5
D: NA
V: TRBV27
size: NA
DNA: TGTGCCAGCAGTCCCGCGTCAGGGGGGGGAGAGACCCAGTACTTC
CDR3: CASSPASGGGETQYF

J: TRBJ2-1
D: TRBD2
V: TRBV5-1
size: NA
DNA: TGCGCCAGCAGCTTGGAGCGGGAAGGGAACAATGAGCAGTTCTTC
CDR3: CASSLEREGNNEQFF

J: TRBJ2-3
D: TRBD2
V: TRBV4-1
size: NA
DNA: TGCGCCAGCAGCCACGGGGGGGGCACAGATACGCAGTATTTT
CDR3: CASSHGGGTDTQYF